This T cell receptor (beta chain) is drawn from a study of blood T cell repertoires in COVID-19. At the level of the study: Spain, Italy and the United States supplied samples that represented acute and convalescent COVID-19. From T cells, B-cell-depleted T cells, or PBMCs came the material, which was cDNA or gDNA.

In the original workflow: Reference gene primer amplification yielded estimated nucleated cell counts. Here immunoSEQ multiplex PCR was the method, and the copy in TCRdb shows in-frame clones only, minus some. That table furnishes V, J and clone size, whereas the DNA furnished D and trimming. This sample has about 140,000 clones; about 80% occur once, and the top ten carry 4%. The ends lost 1 base at V and 3 bases at J; junction bases unmatched: 1. The CDR3 contains 14 residues. Germline CDR1 and CDR2: GTSNPN and SVGIG (reference sequence). The specimen sequenced was peripheral blood. This clonotype was obtained from a woman aged 55-69 years with acute or convalescent COVID-19. The rearrangement joins TRBV30 to TRBJ2-2, with 8 bases fitting TRBD1. CDR3 amino acids: CAWSETGDTGELFF. In DNA form, the CDR3 reads TGTGCCTGGAGTGAGACAGGGGACACCGGGGAGCTGTTTTTT.